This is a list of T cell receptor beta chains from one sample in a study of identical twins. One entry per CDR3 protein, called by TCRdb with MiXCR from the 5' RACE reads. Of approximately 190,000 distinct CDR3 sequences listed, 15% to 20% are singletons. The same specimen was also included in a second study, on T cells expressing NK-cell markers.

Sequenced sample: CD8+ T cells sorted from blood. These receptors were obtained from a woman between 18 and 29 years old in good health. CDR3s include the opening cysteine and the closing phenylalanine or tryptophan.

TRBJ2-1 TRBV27 CASSILAGVGYNEQFF
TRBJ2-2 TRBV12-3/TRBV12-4 CASSPMDRPTGELFF
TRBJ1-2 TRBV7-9 CASTRTEDLYGYTF
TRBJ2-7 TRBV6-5 CASSYGQVYEQYF
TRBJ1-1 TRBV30 CAWSVQVNTEAFF
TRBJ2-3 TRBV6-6 CASSIKTDTQYF
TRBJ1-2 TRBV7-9 CASSFPTGGNYGYTF
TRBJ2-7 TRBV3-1 CASSLDSTSNDEQYF
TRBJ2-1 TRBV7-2 CASSSQYNEQFF
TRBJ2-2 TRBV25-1 CASTPPGATGELFF
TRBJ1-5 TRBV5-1 CASRPHLYSNQPQHF
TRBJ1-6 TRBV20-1 CSAFHSKNSPLHF
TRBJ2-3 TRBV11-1 CASTKEGLAGDPRSTQYF
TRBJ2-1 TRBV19 CASSMGLAGPRWFF
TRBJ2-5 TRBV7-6 CASSSGLWETQYF
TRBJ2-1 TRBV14 CASSSTSGGSYNEQFF
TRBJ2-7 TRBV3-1 CASSLGASGSPEQYF
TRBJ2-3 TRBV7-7 CASSPQLVPDTQYF
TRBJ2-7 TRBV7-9 CASSKTGTYTYEQYF
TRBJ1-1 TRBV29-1 CSVGVTNTEAFF
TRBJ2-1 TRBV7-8 CASSLVAGASNEQFF
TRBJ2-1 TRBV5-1 CASSLPTSGGLNEQFF
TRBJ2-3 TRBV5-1 CASSLLGPQGTDTQYF
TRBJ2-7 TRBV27 CASSLSPIQEQYF
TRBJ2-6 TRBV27 CASSLGGTGANVLTF
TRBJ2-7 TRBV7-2 CASSFGGGSYEQYF
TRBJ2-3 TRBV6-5 CASKTNTQYF
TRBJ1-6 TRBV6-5 CASSSRTGYNSPLHF
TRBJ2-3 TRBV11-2 CASSLSGGAADTQYF
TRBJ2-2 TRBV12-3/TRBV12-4 CASSWVGELFF
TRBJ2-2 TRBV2 CASMGLASGELFF
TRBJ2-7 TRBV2 CASRGIEQYF
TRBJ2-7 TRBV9 CASSAGTGTGVYEQYF
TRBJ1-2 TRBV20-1 CSARAQGSNYGYTF
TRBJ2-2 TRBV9 CASSVVLNTGELFF
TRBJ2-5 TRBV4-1 CASSLEWMVAAYQETQYF
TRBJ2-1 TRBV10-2 CASRESGIEQFF
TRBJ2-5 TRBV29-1 CSVEGLAGFQETQYF
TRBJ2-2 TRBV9 CASSVAPETGELFF
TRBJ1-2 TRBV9 CASSVEVRTDYGYTF
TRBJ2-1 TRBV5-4 CASSASTSNEQFF
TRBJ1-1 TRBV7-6 CASSLVHTQKGNTEAFF
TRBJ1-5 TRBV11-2 CASSIQGINQPQHF
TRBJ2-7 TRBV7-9 CASSLAASGYEQYF
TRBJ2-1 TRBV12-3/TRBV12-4 CASSEGTPGDEQFF
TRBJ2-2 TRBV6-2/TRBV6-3 CASSGRGTGELFF
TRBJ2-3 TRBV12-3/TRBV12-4 CASTLRGFGISDTQYF
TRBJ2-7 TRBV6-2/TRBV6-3 CASSMTGGLYEQYF
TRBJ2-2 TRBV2 CASTQRGGRDTGDLFF
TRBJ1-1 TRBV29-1 CSVGTGGPEAFF
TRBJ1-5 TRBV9 CASSGGQINQPQHF
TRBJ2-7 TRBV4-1 CASSLTLGLTTYEQYF
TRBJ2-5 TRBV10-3 CAISDGRGQETQYF
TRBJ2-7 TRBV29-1 CSVGTPEQYF